These T cell receptor beta chains were read from a single sample in a study of OX40 agonist ivuxolimab in advanced cancers. This table comes from immunoSEQ multiplex PCR, and its TCRdb copy is limited to in-frame clones, with some not included. The sample consists of around 76,000 clones, around 85% of them appearing once. Sequencing was performed on CD4+ or CD8+ T cells sorted from blood, taken in a trial of the OX40 agonist ivuxolimab. The origin of the receptors is an adult with an advanced solid tumor such as melanoma, head and neck, liver or kidney cancer. Each CDR3 is given without its conserved first and last residue.

TRBV7-3,TRBJ2-7,ASSPPGSAEQY
TRBV7-2,TRBJ2-3,ASRKAGLGTDTQY
TRBV5-4,TRBJ2-5,ASGTGREAQETQY
TRBV29-1,TRBJ1-5,SVFTQGSNQPQH
TRBV28,TRBJ2-3,ASTDRTMSTDTQY
TRBV28,TRBJ1-5,ASSANSGLMGDQPQH
TRBV27,TRBJ1-6,ASSRTYNSPLH
TRBV6-5,TRBJ2-3,ASSYSGGSRTDTQY
TRBV7-9,TRBJ2-3,ASSSRGPDTQY
TRBV5-4,TRBJ2-5,ASSPRDTKETQY
TRBV28,TRBJ2-7,ASSLWRAGAGDEQY
TRBV28,TRBJ1-5,ASSLRGEGQPQH
TRBV18,TRBJ1-4,ASSWGFREKLF
TRBV30,TRBJ1-5,AWSGQHSNQPQH
TRBV27,TRBJ1-1,ASSFGENTEAF
TRBV10-2,TRBJ1-5,ASSPTVSGQPQH
TRBV7-9,TRBJ2-3,ASSSSFDTQY
TRBV28,TRBJ2-5,ASSLLYSGGTQY
TRBV7-2,TRBJ2-5,ASSLASGLQETQY
TRBV18,TRBJ1-5,ASRRAGEGPNQPQH
TRBV6-1,TRBJ2-2,ASSPRTGNTGELF
TRBV28,TRBJ2-6,ASSPPLGAGANVLT
TRBV14,TRBJ2-4,ASSRYGTSGRAKNIQY
TRBV7-3,TRBJ1-1,ASSPYRLAGGNTEAF
TRBV11-3,TRBJ2-7,ASSLFTNSYEQY
TRBV15,TRBJ2-7,ATSRDRSRGAYEQY
TRBV5-6,TRBJ2-2,ASSLWTLAHPSTGELF
TRBV4-2,TRBJ1-2,ASSQGGSRVGYGYT
TRBV4-3,TRBJ2-5,ASSQPKRGTQETQY
TRBV2,TRBJ1-6,ASSEVGGTDNSPLH
TRBV9,TRBJ2-3,ASSLRTSGTDTQY
TRBV18,TRBJ2-3,ASSPGQGASDTQY
TRBV5-1,TRBJ2-3,ASSPGGATGYTDTQY
TRBV28,TRBJ2-2,ASWDRLGGELF
TRBV28,TRBJ1-5,ASSSGGQPQH
TRBV7-2,TRBJ2-5,ASSLQQGRETQY
TRBV9,TRBJ1-6,ASSENDRSPLH
TRBV6-5,TRBJ1-1,ASSFRTGKYGEAF
TRBV27,TRBJ2-7,ASSSPVTPYEQY
TRBV4-2,TRBJ2-1,ASSLEAGGHNEQF
TRBV25-1,TRBJ2-3,ASSGFHGVTDTQY
TRBV6-5,TRBJ1-2,ASSYRSLQNYGYT
TRBV6-6,TRBJ2-3,ASSSRTEALDTQY
TRBV11-2,TRBJ2-7,ATQSFGGSGYEQY
TRBV7-2,TRBJ1-2,ASSLVLGQGGGGYT
TRBV5-8,TRBJ2-1,ASSLLYSEQF
TRBV21-1,TRBJ2-3,ASSGVIAGTTTDTQY
TRBV7-9,TRBJ2-5,ASSLVLPAQETQY
TRBV7-9,TRBJ1-4,ASSFKGQPTNEKLF
TRBV11-2,TRBJ2-1,ASTRTSVYNEQF
TRBV15,TRBJ2-1,ATSRDRLAGGHGEQF
TRBV4-2,TRBJ2-5,ASSLRAGTETQY
TRBV7-9,TRBJ2-7,ASAHRGQSYEQY
TRBV28,TRBJ2-7,ATSKYSREINEQY